This T cell receptor beta chain was profiled in a study of cytomegalovirus exposure and HLA in healthy donors. Whereas donors were nominally healthy upon sampling, unrecorded immune exposures were probable. 60 Vbeta and 13 Jbeta primers were used in PCR. Profiled with immunoSEQ multiplex PCR; TCRdb holds only in-frame clones, not every one. The sample lists tens of thousands of clones; approximately 71% were seen once. The CDR3 extends over 16 amino acids. CDR1 and CDR2 from the germline V gene are GTSNPN and SVGIG (reference sequence). V trimming: 3 bases; J trimming: 3 bases; junction bases outside the gene matches: 8. In this sample, this clone turned up once.

The sample was PBMCs. The sequence came from a man aged 40-50 years in good health and CMV-seropositive. J is TRBJ2-2 and V is TRBV30; 9 nucleotides line up with TRBD2. The CDR3 coding sequence is TGTGCCTGGAGGGAGCGGGGGGCCGGAGACACCGGGGAGCTGTTTTTT. Protein sequence: CAWRERGAGDTGELFF.